These T cell receptor beta chains were read from a single sample in a study of CD8 T cells in ankylosing spondylitis. TCRdb ran MiXCR on the 5' RACE reads and lists one entry per CDR3 protein. The repertoire holds 200,000 to 300,000 distinct CDR3 sequences, with around a tenth as singletons. Input material: blood, either unsorted or a sorted T cell fraction (not recorded which). These receptors all stem from a male donor with ankylosing spondylitis or in good health (not recorded which). The CDR3 runs from the conserved cysteine through the conserved F or W. Each record gives: D gene, J gene, V gene, clone size, CDR3 DNA, CDR3 protein. D genes are given only for firm matches. Size tells how often a clone was seen (once, few, many) or the class of an expanded clone, and some rows leave it out.

>NA|TRBJ2-5|TRBV18|NA
TGTGCCAGCTCACCGTCCGGGATGCGCCAAGAGACCCAGTACTTC
CASSPSGMRQETQYF
>NA|TRBJ1-5|TRBV6-1|many
TGTGCCAGCACGGGGCTTGGCATTAGCAATCAGCCCCAGCATTTT
CASTGLGISNQPQHF
>TRBD2|TRBJ2-1|TRBV4-1|few
TGCGCCAGCAGCCAAGACTCCAGCGGGAGTTGGTACAATGAGCAGTTCTTC
CASSQDSSGSWYNEQFF
>NA|TRBJ2-2|TRBV5-1|many
TGCGCCAGCAGCTTAAAACAGGGACCCGGGGAGCTGTTTTTT
CASSLKQGPGELFF
>NA|TRBJ2-7|TRBV5-1|NA
TGCGCCAGCAGCTTGGTGGGAGCAGCGTTGGACGAGCAGTACTTC
CASSLVGAALDEQYF
>TRBD1|TRBJ2-2|TRBV24-1|few
TGTGCCACCAGCGACACCTGGGACAGGGGCGGCGGGGAGCTGTTTTTT
CATSDTWDRGGGELFF
>NA|TRBJ2-7|TRBV2|many
TGTGCCAGCATGATAATTAGGCTGGGACCCTACTACGAGCAGTACTTC
CASMIIRLGPYYEQYF
>TRBD2|TRBJ2-1|TRBV20-1|few
TGCAGTGCTCAGAAGCTCTCCCGACTAGCGTCTTCCTACAATGAGCAGTTCTTC
CSAQKLSRLASSYNEQFF
>NA|TRBJ2-5|TRBV7-2|many
TGTGCCAGCAGCTTAAATCCGTCGGGCCAAGAGACCCAGTACTTC
CASSLNPSGQETQYF
>TRBD2|TRBJ2-1|TRBV3-1|many
TGTGCCAGCAGCCGACTAGCGGGAAAGTATGAGCAGTTCTTC
CASSRLAGKYEQFF
>TRBD2|TRBJ2-5|TRBV6-5|NA
TGTGCCAGCAGTTACTCGATTCTAGCGGGAACCCAGTACTTC
CASSYSILAGTQYF
>TRBD1|TRBJ2-2|TRBV5-1|NA
TGCGCCAGCAGACGTAACGGGACAGGCCCCGGGGAGCTGTTTTTT
CASRRNGTGPGELFF
>NA|TRBJ2-5|TRBV12-3/TRBV12-4|many
TGTGCCAGCAGTTTTGCCCCAGGGTTTAGGGAGACCCAGTACTTC
CASSFAPGFRETQYF
>NA|TRBJ2-3|TRBV11-2|many
TGTGCCAGCAGCCAGTTAGGTCTAGCTAAGGATACGCAGTATTTT
CASSQLGLAKDTQYF
>TRBD1|TRBJ1-1|TRBV6-5|few
TGTGCCAGCAGTATACAGGGGGACACTGAAGCTTTCTTT
CASSIQGDTEAFF
>TRBD1|TRBJ2-7|TRBV6-1|many
TGTGCCAGCAGTGGGACAGGGGGCCTTTCCTACGAGCAGTACTTC
CASSGTGGLSYEQYF
>TRBD2|TRBJ2-7|TRBV27|many
TGTGCCAGCAGTTCCATCGGCGGGGGGGAAAGCTCCTACGAGCAGTACTTC
CASSSIGGGESSYEQYF
>NA|TRBJ2-7|TRBV7-6|NA
TGTGCCAGCAGCTTAGATGTGGGTTTCACCTACGAGCAGTACTTC
CASSLDVGFTYEQYF
>TRBD2|TRBJ2-1|TRBV29-1|many
TGCAGCGTTGAACCCATCCCGGGACTAGCGGGAGTGAGGGTCGCCAATGAGCAGTTCTTC
CSVEPIPGLAGVRVANEQFF
>TRBD2|TRBJ2-3|TRBV5-1|few
TGCGCCAGCAGCTCCGCGGGGGGGAGCACAGATACGCAGTATTTT
CASSSAGGSTDTQYF
>NA|TRBJ2-7|TRBV27|NA
TGTGCCAGCAGTCGCGAACTTCCGGCGGTGGTCAGCGAGCAGTACTTC
CASSRELPAVVSEQYF
>NA|TRBJ1-1|TRBV5-6|NA
TGTGCCAGCAGCAGCGGGGAGAACACTGAAGCTTTCTTT
CASSSGENTEAFF
>TRBD1|TRBJ1-6|TRBV12-3/TRBV12-4|few
TGTGCCAGCAGTTTATCCGCGACAGGGGGCGGGAATTCACCCCTCCACTTT
CASSLSATGGGNSPLHF
>TRBD1|TRBJ2-5|TRBV7-7|many
TGTGCCAGCAGCGTCGACAGGGGGAAAGAGACCCAGTACTTC
CASSVDRGKETQYF
>NA|TRBJ1-5|TRBV12-3/TRBV12-4|many
TGTGCCAGCAGTTTAAGATCAGGGGGCAATCAGCCCCAGCATTTT
CASSLRSGGNQPQHF
>NA|TRBJ1-2|TRBV6-1|many
TGTGCCAGCAGTCTCCAGACACGGGGCAGCTATGGCTACACCTTC
CASSLQTRGSYGYTF
>NA|TRBJ1-5|TRBV29-1|few
TGCAGCGTCTCCCAGGGTACGGGCAATCAGCCCCAGCATTTT
CSVSQGTGNQPQHF
>NA|TRBJ2-7|TRBV7-2|NA
TGTGCCAGCAGCTCAAATCCGGGACTCGCGGGCGAGCAGTACTTC
CASSSNPGLAGEQYF
>NA|TRBJ1-6|TRBV2|few
TGTGCCAGCAGTGTGGGCAGGGTAAATTCACCCCTCCACTTT
CASSVGRVNSPLHF
>TRBD1|TRBJ1-2|TRBV12-3/TRBV12-4|many
TGTGCCAGCACCAAGGACAGGGTGGGCGGCTACACCTTC
CASTKDRVGGYTF
>NA|TRBJ1-6|TRBV11-2|NA
TGTGCCAGCAGCTTAGGCTTGGGGAATTCACCCCTCCACTTT
CASSLGLGNSPLHF
>TRBD1|TRBJ2-7|TRBV2|many
TGTGCCAGCAGGGGGACAGGGGGTACCTACGAGCAGTACTTC
CASRGTGGTYEQYF
>TRBD2|TRBJ2-3|TRBV5-1|NA
TGCGCCAGCAGCTCTGGACTAGTTGTCGATACGCAGTATTTT
CASSSGLVVDTQYF
>TRBD2|TRBJ2-5|TRBV20-1|many
TGCAGTGCTAGGGTAGCGGGACTACAAGAGACCCAGTACTTC
CSARVAGLQETQYF
>NA|TRBJ2-1|TRBV12-3/TRBV12-4|many
TGTGCCAGCAGTTCCCCGCTTAGCAATGAGCAGTTCTTC
CASSSPLSNEQFF
>NA|TRBJ1-1|TRBV11-2|many
TGTGCCAGCAGTCCAGGTCGCTATACTGAAGCTTTCTTT
CASSPGRYTEAFF
>TRBD1|TRBJ2-7|TRBV6-2/TRBV6-3|many
TGTGCCAGCAGTTACTCTAGACAGGGGCATGGGGAGCAGTACTTC
CASSYSRQGHGEQYF
>NA|TRBJ2-7|TRBV15|NA
TGTGCCACCAGCAGAGTGTATGGGAACTACGAGCAGTACTTC
CATSRVYGNYEQYF
>NA|TRBJ2-4|TRBV20-1|NA
TGCAGTGCTACGCACGCGGACAAGCCGGGAATTCAGTACTTC
CSATHADKPGIQYF
>NA|TRBJ1-2|TRBV3-1|NA
TGTGCCAGCAGCAACGGAGATGGCTACACCTTC
CASSNGDGYTF
>TRBD1|TRBJ2-5|TRBV6-1|NA
TGTGCCAGCAGAGGTGGGACAGGCCCACAAGAGACCCAGTACTTC
CASRGGTGPQETQYF
>NA|TRBJ2-3|TRBV20-1|many
TGCAGTGCCCCGTTGGGCACAGATACGCAGTATTTT
CSAPLGTDTQYF
>NA|TRBJ2-7|TRBV29-1|many
TGCAGCGTTGGACTCAGGGGTAGGTCCTACGAGCAGTACTTC
CSVGLRGRSYEQYF
>NA|TRBJ2-3|TRBV5-1|few
TGCGCCAGCAGCTTCGGGCGGGGGCACACCACAGATACGCAGTATTTT
CASSFGRGHTTDTQYF
>TRBD2|TRBJ2-7|TRBV3-1|NA
TGTGCCAGCAGCCAAAGGAGGTCAGCGGGAGAGAACGAGCAGTACTTC
CASSQRRSAGENEQYF
>NA|TRBJ2-1|TRBV28|few
TGTGCCAGCAGTTGGGGCAGGCTCAATGAGCAGTTCTTC
CASSWGRLNEQFF
>NA|TRBJ2-1|TRBV10-3|many
TGTGCCATCAGTGAGTCGGTGGGAACCGTCAATGAGCAGTTCTTC
CAISESVGTVNEQFF